This TCR beta chain derives from a study of cytomegalovirus exposure and HLA in healthy donors. The PCR ran on 60 Vbeta and 13 Jbeta primers. The method was immunoSEQ multiplex PCR; TCRdb's version includes in-frame clones alone and lacks a portion of them. Among about 190,000 clones, roughly four fifths were seen once, and the ten largest hold approximately 3.1%. The germline CDR1 and CDR2 sequences are SGHKS and YYEKEE (reference sequence). Trimming removed 1 base from V and 3 bases from J, with 11 bases in between. This CDR3 has 15 amino acids. The chain carries TRBV5-5 and TRBJ1-5; D ambiguous. The TCR sequence derives from a woman aged 25-40 years in good health and CMV-seropositive. The sequencing sample was made of PBMCs. Here the CDR3 DNA reads TGTGCCAGCAGCTTGCTAGGACGGGACAATCAGCCCCAGCATTTT. It encodes CASSLLGRDNQPQHF. Full variable domain (outside the CDR3, taken from reference TRBV5-5 and TRBJ1-5): DAGVTQSPTHLIKTRGQQVTLRCSPISGHKSVSWYQQVLGQGPQFIFQYYEKEERGRGNFPDRFSARQFPNYSSELNVNALLLGDSALYLCASSLLGRDNQPQHFGDGTRLSIL.